Presented here are 2 T cell receptor beta chains from one specimen sequenced in a study of cytomegalovirus exposure and HLA in healthy donors. Primers for the PCR totalled 60 Vbeta and 13 Jbeta. Produced via immunoSEQ multiplex PCR; TCRdb's table is partial and in-frame only. The sample has roughly 190,000 clones, about 80% seen once. Sequencing was performed on PBMCs. These receptors were obtained from a middle-aged woman in good health and CMV-seronegative.

The V and J genes are TRBV4-3 and TRBJ1-4; D not certain. The CDR3 spans 16 residues. V shed 4 bases and J shed 3 bases, with 15 bases lying between them. Germline CDR1 and CDR2: LGHNA and YSLEER. In DNA, the CDR3 is TGCGCCAGCAGCCGAGCCCTCGCGGTAGCTAATGAAAAACTGTTTTTT. This encodes CASSRALAVANEKLFF.

The chain links TRBV7-6 to TRBJ2-3, with 10 bases matching TRBD1. V lost 5 bases to trimming and J lost 1 base; unmatched junction nucleotides: 3. The CDR3 runs 15 residues. The germline CDR1 and CDR2 sequences are SGHVS and FNYEAQ. CDR3 sequence reads: CASSVGQGGTDTQYF. CDR3 DNA sequence: TGTGCCAGCAGCGTAGGACAGGGGGGCACAGATACGCAGTATTTT.